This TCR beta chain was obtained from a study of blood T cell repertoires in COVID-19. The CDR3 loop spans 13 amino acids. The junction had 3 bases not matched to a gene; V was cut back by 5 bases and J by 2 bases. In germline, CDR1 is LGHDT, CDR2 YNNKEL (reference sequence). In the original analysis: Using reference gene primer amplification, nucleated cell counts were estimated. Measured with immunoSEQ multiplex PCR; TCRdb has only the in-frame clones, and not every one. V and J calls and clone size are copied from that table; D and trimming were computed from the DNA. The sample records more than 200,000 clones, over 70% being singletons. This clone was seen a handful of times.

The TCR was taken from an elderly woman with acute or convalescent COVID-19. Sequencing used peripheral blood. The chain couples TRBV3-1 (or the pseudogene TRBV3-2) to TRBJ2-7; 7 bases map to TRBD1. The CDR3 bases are TGTGCCAGCAGCTCCGGGACAGCCTACGAGCAGTACTTC. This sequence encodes CASSSGTAYEQYF.